This TCR beta chain originates from a study of T cells in Graves' hyperthyroidism and ophthalmopathy. V gave up 10 bases and J gave up 4 bases, with 13 bases separating them. Germline CDR1 SNHLY, CDR2 FYNNEI. The CDR3 extends over 13 amino acids. Amplification of TCR beta CDR3 regions used RNA as the template. TCR CDR3 regions were first amplified by RT-PCR with HTBI primers. MiXCR was run by TCRdb on the multiplex PCR reads, yielding one entry per CDR3 protein. The sample lists approximately 610,000 distinct CDR3 sequences, 16% occurring once. The sequenced material came from blood. This TCR was recovered from a young woman with Graves' hyperthyroidism. The chain joins TRBV2 to TRBJ2-2; D is possibly TRBD1 (7 bases). The CDR3 DNA is TGTGCCACAAGGAGGGGGCCCACCGGGGAGCTGTTTTTT. Amino acid sequence: CATRRGPTGELFF. Full variable domain (remainder filled in from reference TRBV2 and TRBJ2-2): EPEVTQTPSHQVTQMGQEVILRCVPISNHLYFYWYRQILGQKVEFLVSFYNNEISEKSEIFDDQFSVERPDGSNFTLKIRSTKLEDSAMYFCATRRGPTGELFFGEGSRLTVL.